This TCR beta chain was captured in a study of persistence of HIV-infected CD4 T cells. Across the study: CD4+ T cells responding to CMV or HIV-1 Gag were isolated. Suppressive ART had lasted a median of roughly eight years.

General study findings and limits: CMV- and Gag-responding cells had lower TCRbeta richness than CD3/CD28-responding cells.

Details on this clone: What it binds is not known.

V gave up 0 bases and J gave up 2 bases; unmatched junction bases: 2. CDR3 length equals 15 residues. Germline V lookup: CDR1 LNHNV, CDR2 YYDKDF (reference sequence). The immunoSEQ assay was version 4, run in survey mode. The repertoire was sequenced with immunoSEQ multiplex PCR; TCRdb's copy has only in-frame clones and lacks some. The sample has just over 40,000 clones; 70% to 80% are singletons. Cells were stimulated with overlapping HIV-1 Gag 15-mer peptides. Memory cells lacking CD40L and CD69 with high CD45RO were sorted. The chain combines TRBV15 with TRBJ2-7; 9 bases agree with TRBD1. The sequencing here drew on CD4+ T cells sorted from PBMCs after approximately 19-hour stimulation, taken from a patient who received antiretroviral therapy. The clonotype originates from an adult man with HIV who was CMV-seropositive. CDR3 sequence reads: CATSREGTGTYEQYF. In DNA, the CDR3 is TGTGCCACCAGCAGAGAAGGGACAGGGACCTACGAGCAGTACTTC.